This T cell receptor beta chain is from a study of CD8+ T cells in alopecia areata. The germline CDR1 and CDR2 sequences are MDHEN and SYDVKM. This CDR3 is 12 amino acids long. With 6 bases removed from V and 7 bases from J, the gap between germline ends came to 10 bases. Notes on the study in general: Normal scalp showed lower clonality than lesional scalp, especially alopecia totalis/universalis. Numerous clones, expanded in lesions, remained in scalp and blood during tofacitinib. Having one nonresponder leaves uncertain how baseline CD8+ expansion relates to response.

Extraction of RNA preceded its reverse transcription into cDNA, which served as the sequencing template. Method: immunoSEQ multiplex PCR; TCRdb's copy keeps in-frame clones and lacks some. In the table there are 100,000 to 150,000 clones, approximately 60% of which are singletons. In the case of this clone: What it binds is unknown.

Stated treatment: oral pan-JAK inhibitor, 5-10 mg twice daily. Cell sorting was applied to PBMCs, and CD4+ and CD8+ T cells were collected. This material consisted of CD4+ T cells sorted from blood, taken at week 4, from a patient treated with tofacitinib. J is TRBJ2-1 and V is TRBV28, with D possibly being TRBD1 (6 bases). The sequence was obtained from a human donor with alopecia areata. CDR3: CASRSGTNEQFF. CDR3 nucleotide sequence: TGTGCCAGCAGGTCGGGGACAAATGAGCAGTTCTTC.